These 20 T cell receptor beta chains were sequenced from one sample in a study of cytomegalovirus exposure and HLA in healthy donors. Sequencing used immunoSEQ multiplex PCR; TCRdb keeps in-frame clones, though not all of them. Found here are under 130,000 clones, 85% to 90% of them singletons; the top ten hold around 3.6%. Material: PBMCs. These receptors were collected from a woman aged 18-30 years in good health and CMV-seropositive.

This chain connects TRBV5-4 to TRBJ2-2, with 10 bases aligning to TRBD2. The CDR3 covers 16 residues. The trim removed 4 bases at V and 2 bases at J, leaving 5 bases unmatched. Germline CDR1 reads SGHNT; CDR2 reads YYREEE (reference sequence). CDR3 coding DNA: TGTGCCAGCAGCGGACCTAGCGGGAGAAACACCGGGGAGCTGTTTTTT. This encodes CASSGPSGRNTGELFF.

The chain is built from TRBV2 and TRBJ2-5; the match to TRBD1 covers 12 bases. V lost 5 bases, J lost 5 bases, and 12 bases stayed unmatched. Germline-derived CDR1 and CDR2 are SNHLY and FYNNEI. The CDR3 has 17 amino acids. The CDR3 spells CASSTLRGQGATETQYF. CDR3 coding DNA: TGTGCCAGCAGTACCCTTAGGGGACAGGGGGCGACGGAGACCCAGTACTTC.

The sample holds a few counts of this clone. The CDR3 DNA sequence: TGTGCCAGCAGCGTAGCGGTGGTCACCGGGGAGCTGTTTTTT. Residues: CASSVAVVTGELFF. This chain links TRBV9 with TRBJ2-2; D gene ambiguous. From germline, CDR1 is SGDLS and CDR2 YYNGEE. The CDR3 loop spans 14 amino acids. Trimming stripped 0 bases from V and 4 bases from J, with 7 bases between.

The rearrangement uses TRBV11-2 and TRBJ2-3; TRBD1 matches at 9 bases. The V and J ends lost 4 bases and 3 bases, in that order; junction bases with no gene match: 5. CDR3 length equals 15 residues. Germline V CDR1 and CDR2: SGHAT, FQNNGV. The CDR3 DNA reads as TGTGCCAGCAGCTCGTTGACAGGGGGAACAGATACGCAGTATTTT. This encodes CASSSLTGGTDTQYF.

This clone was seen only once. The rearrangement links TRBV28 to TRBJ1-5; D gene unclear. Germline V CDR1 and CDR2: MDHEN, SYDVKM. CDR3 length: 13 residues. The V and J ends lost 3 bases and 9 bases respectively, with 12 bases between them. The CDR3 nucleotides are TGTGCCAGCAGTTTTCGGGGTAACTCGCCCCAGCATTTT. This encodes CASSFRGNSPQHF.

The chain has TRBV7-9 and TRBJ2-7; 8 positions agree with TRBD2. Trimming at V came to 2 bases and at J to 5 bases, leaving 8 bases not matched to a gene. CDR3 length equals 15 residues. The germline gives CDR1 SEHNR, CDR2 FQNEAQ (reference sequence). CDR3 sequence reads: CASSLPSGFGDEQYF. The CDR3 coding sequence is TGTGCCAGCAGCTTACCTAGCGGGTTCGGTGACGAGCAGTACTTC.

The V gene is TRBV7-9, the J gene TRBJ1-1; D gene uncertain. The germline V and J ends were trimmed by 5 bases and 0 bases, with 13 bases remaining between them. Germline CDR1 SEHNR, CDR2 FQNEAQ (reference sequence). The length of the CDR3 is 15 residues. This CDR3 is CASSPGLSLNTEAFF. Here the CDR3 DNA reads TGTGCCAGCAGCCCAGGACTCTCGCTGAACACTGAAGCTTTCTTT. Full variable domain (outside the CDR3, taken from reference TRBV7-9 and TRBJ1-1): DTGVSQNPRHKITKRGQNVTFRCDPISEHNRLYWYRQTLGQGPEFLTYFQNEAQLEKSRLLSDRFSAERPKGSFSTLEIQRTEQGDSAMYLCASSPGLSLNTEAFFGQGTRLTVV.

CDR3 in amino acids: CAISALIGGQPSGNTIYF. CDR3 DNA: TGTGCCATCAGTGCCCTGATAGGAGGCCAACCTTCTGGAAACACCATATATTTT. The V call is TRBV10-3, the J call TRBJ1-3; D not certain. Looked up from germline, CDR1 is ENHRY and CDR2 is SYGVKD. Trimming shortened V by 4 bases and J by 1 base, and 20 bases separated the two germline ends. The CDR3 sequence is 18 residues long.

The J gene is TRBJ1-1, the V gene TRBV10-1, with 7 bases that match TRBD1. V lost 11 bases to trimming and J lost 5 bases; unmatched junction nucleotides: 8. This CDR3 spans 12 amino acids. Germline V lookup: CDR1 WNHNN, CDR2 SYGVQD (reference sequence). This CDR3 reads CAGDRVKTEAFF. The CDR3 DNA follows: TGCGCCGGAGACAGGGTTAAGACTGAAGCTTTCTTT.

The chain is built from TRBV5-4 and TRBJ2-7, with D possibly being TRBD1 (5 bases). The CDR3 covers 13 residues. V lost 0 bases, J lost 5 bases, and 9 bases lay in between. Germline V gene lookup returns CDR1 SGHNT and CDR2 YYREEE (reference sequence). The CDR3 spells CASSLGFRDEQYF. CDR3 nucleotide sequence: TGTGCCAGCAGCTTGGGTTTCAGGGACGAGCAGTACTTC.

In its sample, this clone was seen a few times. The V gene is TRBV2, the J gene TRBJ1-2, with D uncertain. This CDR3 is built from 10 residues. CDR1 SNHLY and CDR2 FYNNEI come from the germline V gene. Between the trimmed V and J ends, which lost 8 bases and 8 bases, there was a span of 9 bases. The CDR3 sequence is CASGFGGYTF. CDR3 bases: TGTGCCAGCGGTTTCGGGGGCTACACCTTC.

The chain combines TRBV25-1 with TRBJ2-7; tentative D call: TRBD1 (6 bases). The CDR3 contains 14 residues. Germline V gene data show CDR1 as MGHDK and CDR2 as SYGVNS. V lost 4 bases and J 2 bases, leaving 12 bases between the germline ends. CDR3: CASSGSGDPYEQYF. Written as DNA, the CDR3 is TGTGCCAGCAGTGGGTCAGGGGACCCCTACGAGCAGTACTTC.

V gene TRBV11-2 combines with J gene TRBJ2-1, with D perhaps matching TRBD2 (5 bases). Trimming stripped 1 base from V and 1 base from J, with 8 bases between. Germline lookup yields CDR1 SGHAT and CDR2 FQNNGV. This CDR3 is 15 amino acids long. The CDR3 protein is CASSLGTGSYNEQFF. The CDR3 DNA is TGTGCCAGCAGCTTAGGGACGGGATCCTACAATGAGCAGTTCTTC.

The chain couples TRBV28 to TRBJ2-6; TRBD1 matches at 11 bases. J gave up 0 bases and V 1 base, and 2 bases lay outside the gene matches. CDR3 length: 18 amino acids. Germline V gene sequence: CDR1 MDHEN, CDR2 SYDVKM. DNA of the CDR3: TGTGCCAGCAGTTTATTTGGGACAGGGGGCTCTGGGGCCAACGTCCTGACTTTC. Translated: CASSLFGTGGSGANVLTF. Full variable domain (rest looked up from reference TRBV28 and TRBJ2-6): DVKVTQSSRYLVKRTGEKVFLECVQDMDHENMFWYRQDPGLGLRLIYFSYDVKMKEKGDIPEGYSVSREKKERFSLILESASTNQTSMYLCASSLFGTGGSGANVLTFGAGSRLTVL.

The chain has TRBV7-3 and TRBJ2-1; no clear D. V gave up 4 bases and J gave up 0 bases, with 13 bases separating them. Germline loops: CDR1 SGHTA, CDR2 FQGTGA. This CDR3 has 16 amino acids. CDR3 in amino acids: CASSSPDWYSYNEQFF. The CDR3, as DNA: TGTGCCAGCAGCTCGCCAGACTGGTACTCCTACAATGAGCAGTTCTTC.

The gene calls are TRBV11-3 and TRBJ2-7; a weak D match, TRBD1 (6 bases). In germline, CDR1 is SGHNT, CDR2 YENEEA. Trimming shortened V by 6 bases and J by 2 bases, and 11 bases separated the two germline ends. The CDR3 runs 13 residues. In DNA form, the CDR3 reads TGTGCCAGCAGTTCGGGACAAACCTACGAGCAGTACTTC. Protein sequence: CASSSGQTYEQYF.

The genes are TRBV30 and TRBJ1-5; the D is unclear. Germline assignment: CDR1 GTSNPN and CDR2 SVGIG (reference sequence). This CDR3 comprises 13 residues. The V end was cut by 3 bases, the J end by 4 bases, with 10 bases between. This chain's CDR3 is CAWSKQQNQPQHF. CDR3 nucleotides: TGTGCCTGGAGCAAACAGCAAAATCAGCCCCAGCATTTT.

This chain uses TRBV28 with TRBJ1-2, with a tentative D call TRBD1 (6 bases). The germline V gene has CDR1 MDHEN and CDR2 SYDVKM. The CDR3 contains 16 residues. V was shortened by 4 bases and J by 1 base, with 16 bases between the two germline ends. The CDR3 protein is CASSSAGDTHNYGYTF. The CDR3 bases are TGTGCCAGCAGTTCGGCTGGGGACACTCATAACTATGGCTACACCTTC.

The J gene is TRBJ1-2, the V gene TRBV7-8, with 7 nucleotides matching TRBD1. V lost 5 bases to trimming and J lost 2 bases; unmatched junction nucleotides: 17. Germline CDR1 SGHVS, CDR2 FQNEAQ. This CDR3 comprises 18 residues. The CDR3 DNA reads as TGTGCCAGCAGCCCTACAGGGACAGAACTTAAGATAAACTATGGCTACACCTTC. This translates into CASSPTGTELKINYGYTF.

The CDR3 DNA sequence: TGTGCCAGCAGTGAACAGGCCCCCCGCCGCTACACCTTC. This codes for CASSEQAPRRYTF. The rearrangement joins TRBV6-1 to TRBJ1-2; no clear D gene. Germline CDR1 is MNHNS and CDR2 is SASEGT. V lost 2 bases, J lost 9 bases, and 13 bases lay in between. This CDR3 has 13 amino acids.